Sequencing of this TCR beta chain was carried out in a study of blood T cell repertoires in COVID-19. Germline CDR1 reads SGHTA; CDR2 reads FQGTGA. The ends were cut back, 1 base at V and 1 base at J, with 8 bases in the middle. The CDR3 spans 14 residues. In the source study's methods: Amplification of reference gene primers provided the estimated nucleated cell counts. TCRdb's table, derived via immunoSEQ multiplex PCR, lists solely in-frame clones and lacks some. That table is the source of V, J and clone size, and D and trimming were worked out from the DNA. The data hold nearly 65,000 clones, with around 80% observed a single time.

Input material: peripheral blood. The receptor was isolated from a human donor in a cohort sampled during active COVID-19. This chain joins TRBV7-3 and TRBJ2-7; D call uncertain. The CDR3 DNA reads TGTGCCAGCAGCTTAAGTACGGGTTCCTACGAGCAGTACTTC. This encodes CASSLSTGSYEQYF.